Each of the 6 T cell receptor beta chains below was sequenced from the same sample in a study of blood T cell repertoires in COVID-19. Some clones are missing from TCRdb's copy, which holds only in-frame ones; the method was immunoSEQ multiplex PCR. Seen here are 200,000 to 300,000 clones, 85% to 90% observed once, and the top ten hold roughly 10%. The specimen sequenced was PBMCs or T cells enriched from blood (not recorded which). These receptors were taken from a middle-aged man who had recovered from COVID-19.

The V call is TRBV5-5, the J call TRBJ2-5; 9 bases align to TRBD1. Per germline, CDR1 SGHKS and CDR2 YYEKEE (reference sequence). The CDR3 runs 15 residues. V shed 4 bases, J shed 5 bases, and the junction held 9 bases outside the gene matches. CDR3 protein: CASSATTGGGETQYF. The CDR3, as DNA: TGTGCCAGCAGCGCGACTACAGGGGGCGGGGAGACCCAGTACTTC.

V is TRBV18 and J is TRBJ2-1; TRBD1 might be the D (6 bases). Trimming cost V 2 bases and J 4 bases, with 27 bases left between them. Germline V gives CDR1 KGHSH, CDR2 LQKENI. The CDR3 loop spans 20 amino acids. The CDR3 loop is CASSPRAGPGARRRYNEQFF. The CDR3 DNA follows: TGTGCCAGCTCACCAAGGGCTGGGCCAGGGGCCCGTCGACGTTACAATGAGCAGTTCTTC.

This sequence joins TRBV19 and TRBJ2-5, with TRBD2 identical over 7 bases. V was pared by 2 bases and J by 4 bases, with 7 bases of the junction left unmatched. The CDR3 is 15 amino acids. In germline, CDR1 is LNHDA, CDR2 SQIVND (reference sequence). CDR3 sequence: CASSITGGGGETQYF. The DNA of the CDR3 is TGTGCCAGTAGTATAACGGGCGGGGGTGGAGAGACCCAGTACTTC.

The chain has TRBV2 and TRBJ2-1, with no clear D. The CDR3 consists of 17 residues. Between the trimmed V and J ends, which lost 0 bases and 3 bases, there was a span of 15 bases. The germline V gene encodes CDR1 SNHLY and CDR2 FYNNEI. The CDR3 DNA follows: TGTGCCAGCAGTGAAGCCGGGTCCCTTCTCCTCTACAATGAGCAGTTCTTC. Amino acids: CASSEAGSLLLYNEQFF.

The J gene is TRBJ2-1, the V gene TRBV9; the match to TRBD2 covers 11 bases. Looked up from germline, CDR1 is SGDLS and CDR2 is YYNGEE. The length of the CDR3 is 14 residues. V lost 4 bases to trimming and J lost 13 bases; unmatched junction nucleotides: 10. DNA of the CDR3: TGTGCCAGCAGCCCCCTTAGCGGGGGGGCGAAACAGTTCTTC. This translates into CASSPLSGGAKQFF.

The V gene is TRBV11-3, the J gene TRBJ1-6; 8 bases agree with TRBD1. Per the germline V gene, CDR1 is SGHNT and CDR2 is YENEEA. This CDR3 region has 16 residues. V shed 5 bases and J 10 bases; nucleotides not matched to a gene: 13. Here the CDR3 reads CASSPRGQGADSPLHF. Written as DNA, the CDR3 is TGTGCCAGCAGCCCCCGGGGCCAGGGGGCCGACTCACCCCTCCACTTT.